This is a list of T cell receptor beta chains from one sample in a study of vaccination effects on CD4 cells after COVID-19. The assay was immunoSEQ multiplex PCR, and TCRdb's table has in-frame clones only and misses some. The sample has about 68,000 clones, roughly 80% seen once; the top ten hold 10% to 15%. No antigens are known for them. The sequences come from CD4+ T cells from PBMCs cultured with SARS-CoV-2 spike peptides, collected before COVID-19 vaccination. These receptors were taken from a human donor who received a COVID-19 vaccine. The CDR3 runs from the conserved cysteine through the conserved F or W. A D gene is named only where the DNA matches it firmly.

V gene	J gene	D gene	CDR3 DNA	CDR3 protein
TRBV30	TRBJ1-2	.	TGTGCCTGGACCCTGGGGGGGAATGGCTACACCTTC	CAWTLGGNGYTF
TRBV18	TRBJ2-5	.	TGTGCCAGCTCACCACGCCAAGGGGATGGCGAGACCCAGTACTTC	CASSPRQGDGETQYF
TRBV5-1	TRBJ1-1	TRBD1	TGCGCCAGCAGCGGACAGGGACCGAACACTGAAGCTTTCTTT	CASSGQGPNTEAFF
TRBV7-3	TRBJ2-5	TRBD2	TGTGCCAGCAGCCCAGTGGGGGGGAGGGAGACCCAGTACTTC	CASSPVGGRETQYF
TRBV24-1	TRBJ2-1	TRBD2	TGTGCCACCAGTGTTGGGACTAGCGGGGGTGGTGAGCAGTTCTTC	CATSVGTSGGGEQFF
TRBV19	TRBJ2-3	TRBD2	TGTGCCAGTAGTAGAGGACTAGCGGGGACCACAGATACGCAGTATTTT	CASSRGLAGTTDTQYF
TRBV4-3	TRBJ2-1	.	TGCGCCAGCAGCCAAGACTTCGGTCGCAATGAGCAGTTCTTC	CASSQDFGRNEQFF
TRBV7-3	TRBJ2-2	.	TGTGCCACAACCCCGGGACCGAACACCGGGGAGCTGTTTTTT	CATTPGPNTGELFF
TRBV5-5	TRBJ1-5	.	TGTGCCAGCAGTCCGGGTCTAAGTTATAGCAATCAGCCCCAGCATTTT	CASSPGLSYSNQPQHF
TRBV28	TRBJ1-5	.	TGTGCCAGCACTCCGGCGAGGCTTTCCTTAAATCAGCCCCAGCATTTT	CASTPARLSLNQPQHF
TRBV5-1	TRBJ1-2	.	TGCGCCAGCAGCTTGGGGGGGACCGCGGATAACTATGGCTACACCTTC	CASSLGGTADNYGYTF
TRBV6-6	TRBJ1-5	.	TGTGCCAGCAGTCCCCCGGGGTCAAATCAGCCCCAGCATTTT	CASSPPGSNQPQHF
TRBV5-1	TRBJ2-1	.	TGCGCCAGCGCTCAGGGGGGCTCCTACAATGAGCAGTTCTTC	CASAQGGSYNEQFF
TRBV5-1	TRBJ2-5	.	TGCGCCAGCGAACGGGGCAGGGGACAAGAGACCCAGTACTTC	CASERGRGQETQYF
TRBV4-2	TRBJ2-2	TRBD2	TGTGCCAGCAGCCGATCAAGACTAGCGGAGTACACCGGGGAGCTGTTTTTT	CASSRSRLAEYTGELFF
TRBV12-5	TRBJ1-5	TRBD1	TGTGCTAGTGGGGCGGGACAGGAGCAGCCCCAGCATTTT	CASGAGQEQPQHF
TRBV4-1	TRBJ1-2	.	TGCGCCAGCAGCCAAGATTTCAGGGTGCCAGGGGACTATGGCTACACCTTC	CASSQDFRVPGDYGYTF
TRBV4-1	TRBJ1-1	TRBD1	TGCGCCAGCAGCCAAGCGGACAGGATGAACACTGAAGCTTTCTTT	CASSQADRMNTEAFF
TRBV7-2	TRBJ2-5	TRBD2	TGTGCCAGCAGCTTAGCGCTTGAGACTAGCGGGAAGACCCAGTACTTC	CASSLALETSGKTQYF
TRBV28	TRBJ1-5	.	TGTGCCAGCAGGGGTAGCAATCAGCCCCAGCATTTT	CASRGSNQPQHF
TRBV24-1	TRBJ2-1	TRBD1	TGTGCCACCAGTGATTTAACGACAGGGGGCGATGAGCAGTTCTTC	CATSDLTTGGDEQFF
TRBV5-1	TRBJ2-5	TRBD1	TGCGCCAGCAGCTTGGCGACAGGGGGGCAAGAGACCCAGTACTTC	CASSLATGGQETQYF